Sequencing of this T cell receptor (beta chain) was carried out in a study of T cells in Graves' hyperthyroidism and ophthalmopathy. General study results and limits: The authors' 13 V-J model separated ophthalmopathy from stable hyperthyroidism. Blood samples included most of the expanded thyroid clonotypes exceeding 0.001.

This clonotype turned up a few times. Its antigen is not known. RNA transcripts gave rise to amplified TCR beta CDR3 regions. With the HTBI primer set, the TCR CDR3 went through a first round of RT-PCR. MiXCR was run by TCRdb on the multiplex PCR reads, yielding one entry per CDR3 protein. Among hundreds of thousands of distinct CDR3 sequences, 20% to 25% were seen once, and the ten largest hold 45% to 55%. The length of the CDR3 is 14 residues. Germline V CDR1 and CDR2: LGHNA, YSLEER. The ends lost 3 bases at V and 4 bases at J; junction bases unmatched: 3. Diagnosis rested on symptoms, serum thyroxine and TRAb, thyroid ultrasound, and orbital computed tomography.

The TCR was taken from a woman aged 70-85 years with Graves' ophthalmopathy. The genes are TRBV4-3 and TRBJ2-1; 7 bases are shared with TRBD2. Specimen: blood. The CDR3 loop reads CASSHPGGYNEQFF. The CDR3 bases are TGCGCCAGCAGCCACCCGGGGGGATACAATGAGCAGTTCTTC.